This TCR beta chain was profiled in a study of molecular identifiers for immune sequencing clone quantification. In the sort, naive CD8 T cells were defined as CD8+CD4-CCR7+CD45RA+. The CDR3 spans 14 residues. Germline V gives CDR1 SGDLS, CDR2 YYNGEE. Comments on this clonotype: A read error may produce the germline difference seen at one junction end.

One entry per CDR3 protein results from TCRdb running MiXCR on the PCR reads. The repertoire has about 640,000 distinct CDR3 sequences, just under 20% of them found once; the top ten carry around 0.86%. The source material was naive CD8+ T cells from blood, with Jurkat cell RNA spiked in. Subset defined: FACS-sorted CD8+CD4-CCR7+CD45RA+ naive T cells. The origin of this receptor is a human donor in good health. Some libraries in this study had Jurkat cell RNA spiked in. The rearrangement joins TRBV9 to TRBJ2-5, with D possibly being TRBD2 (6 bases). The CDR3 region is CASSVAPGRETRYF. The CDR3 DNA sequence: TGTGCCAGCAGCGTAGCCCCCGGGAGAGAGACCCGGTACTTC.